The sequence of this TCR beta chain was determined in a study of T-cell reconstitution after alpha-beta-depleted transplantation in children. Regarding the study as a whole: T-cell numbers and diversity, one year after transplant, stemmed largely from T cells that were newly produced. Several hundred expanded graft clones reportedly supplied alpha-beta T cells about two months after transplant.

With regard to this clonotype: What it recognizes is unknown.

V lost 1 base, J lost 3 bases, and 14 bases lay in between. From germline, CDR1 is SGHTA and CDR2 FQGNSA. The CDR3 sequence is 16 residues long. Unique molecular identifiers were incorporated during preparation of the TCRbeta library. TCRdb analysed the PCR reads with MiXCR anew, one entry per CDR3 protein. The table shows 800,000 to 1,000,000 distinct CDR3 sequences, with less than 30% occurring only once. This sample comprised PBMCs, mostly from graft donor cells, obtained 360 days after TCRalphabeta/CD19-depleted stem cell transplant. V is TRBV7-2 and J is TRBJ2-3; possible D gene TRBD2, 6 bases. This clonotype originated in a boy under two years old who had a stem cell transplant for SCID, so the T cells may come from the graft donor. The CDR3 sequence: CASSLVAGPGTDTQYF. The DNA of the CDR3 is TGTGCCAGCAGCTTAGTCGCGGGGCCGGGGACAGATACGCAGTATTTT. Full variable domain (missing parts from reference TRBV7-2 and TRBJ2-3): GAGVSQSPSNKVTEKGKDVELRCDPISGHTALYWYRQSLGQGLEFLIYFQGNSAPDKSGLPSDRFSAERTGGSVSTLTIQRTQQEDSAVYLCASSLVAGPGTDTQYFGPGTRLTVL.